One sample yielded the 22 T cell receptor beta chains listed below, sequenced in a study of control samples from healthy donors and cancer patients (dated by TCRdb to the early 2020s). The library was prepared using the immunoSEQ multiplex PCR assay. In its TCRdb copy, this immuneACCESS table keeps in-frame sequences only and misses some clones. Where compared with another copy, unresolved V genes explain less than half of these, and the others have no known cause. The sample has some 150,000 clones on record, about 93% of them singletons. The biggest ten clones account for about 4% of the sample. The sample comprised blood. The receptors shown here come from a woman in her fifties or sixties in good health.

This chain connects TRBV12-3 or TRBV12-4 to TRBJ1-4; no firm D call. The CDR3 runs to 11 residues. Trimming stripped 4 bases from V and 8 bases from J, with 5 bases between. The CDR3 DNA reads TGTGCCAGCAGTTCGCGGGAAAAACTGTTTTTT. Amino acids: CASSSREKLFF.

This sequence joins TRBV6-1 and TRBJ1-3; 8 bases fit TRBD1. This CDR3 is 15 amino acids long. CDR1 and CDR2 (germline): MNHNS, SASEGT. Trimming cost V 1 base and J 4 bases; bases outside gene matches: 3. The CDR3 bases are TGTGCCAGCAGTGAAGGGACAGGGTTCGGAAACACCATATATTTT. It yields the protein CASSEGTGFGNTIYF.

The chain combines TRBV5-1 with TRBJ1-3; D is undetermined. Germline lookup yields CDR1 SGHRS and CDR2 YFSETQ. Trimming removed 2 bases from V and 0 bases from J, with 9 bases in between. The CDR3 length is 15 residues. The CDR3 sequence: CASSLAGSSGNTIYF. The CDR3 bases are TGCGCCAGCAGCTTAGCGGGAAGCTCTGGAAACACCATATATTTT.

The gene calls are TRBV7-9 and TRBJ2-1; weak D call: TRBD2 (6 bases). The V gene lost 2 bases and the J gene lost 8 bases, with 13 bases spanning the gap. Germline V lookup: CDR1 SEHNR, CDR2 FQNEAQ (reference sequence). The CDR3 loop spans 14 amino acids. As DNA, the CDR3 is TGTGCCAGCAGCTTATTTGTGCGGGGTCATGAGCAGTTCTTC. Its protein product is CASSLFVRGHEQFF.

The gene calls are TRBV4-3 and TRBJ1-1; the D gene is possibly TRBD1 (6 bases). The CDR3 spans 15 residues. CDR1 and CDR2 (germline): LGHNA, YSLEER. V dropped 4 bases and J dropped 2 bases, with 14 bases sitting between them. Written as DNA, the CDR3 is TGCGCCAGCAGCCTCTACGGGACACCTAACACTGAAGCTTTCTTT. This gives the protein CASSLYGTPNTEAFF.

V gene TRBV6-5 combines with J gene TRBJ2-7; D might be TRBD2 (5 bases). This CDR3 has 13 residues. Germline CDR1 reads MNHEY; CDR2 reads SVGAGI. Trimming removed 0 bases from V and 6 bases from J, with 9 bases in between. CDR3 DNA sequence: TGTGCCAGCAGTTACTCGAGGGCTTTCGAGCAGTACTTC. This encodes CASSYSRAFEQYF.

The chain recombines TRBV4-3 with TRBJ2-1; possible D gene TRBD1, 6 bases. V was clipped by 4 bases and J by 4 bases, with 14 bases between them. CDR3 length equals 15 residues. The germline gives CDR1 LGHNA, CDR2 YSLEER. CDR3 region: CASSRGQFLYNEQFF. CDR3 nucleotides: TGCGCCAGCAGCCGGGGACAATTCCTTTACAATGAGCAGTTCTTC.

The gene calls are TRBV4-3 and TRBJ2-1; tentatively, D is TRBD1 or TRBD2 (5 bases each). Trimming pared 0 bases from V and 6 bases from J, leaving 21 bases between. CDR1 is LGHNA, CDR2 YSLEER, per germline. The CDR3 contains 18 residues. CDR3 coding DNA: TGCGCCAGCAGCCAAGATGGGGCGAGGAGGTACAATTCCAATGAGCAGTTCTTC. This encodes CASSQDGARRYNSNEQFF.

The chain has TRBV13 and TRBJ2-7; TRBD1 is a possible D gene (6 bases). V lost 6 bases, J lost 3 bases, and 15 bases lay in between. From germline, CDR1 is PRHDT and CDR2 FYEKMQ (reference sequence). This CDR3 comprises 14 residues. This CDR3 is CASRTTGNVYEQYF. Here the CDR3 DNA reads TGTGCCAGCAGGACAACAGGGAACGTCTACGAGCAGTACTTC.

The chain recombines TRBV18 with TRBJ1-6; a possible D gene is TRBD1 (5 bases). The CDR3 consists of 15 residues. Trimming stripped 3 bases from V and 7 bases from J, with 13 bases between. Per the germline V gene, CDR1 is KGHSH and CDR2 is LQKENI. The CDR3 bases are TGTGCCAGCTCACCCTCCGGGACGGGGAATTCACCCCTCCACTTT. The encoded protein is CASSPSGTGNSPLHF.

J is TRBJ1-5 and V is TRBV5-6; D is perhaps TRBD1 (5 bases). Trimming pared 3 bases from V and 2 bases from J, leaving 15 bases between. The CDR3 consists of 16 residues. Germline V CDR1 and CDR2: SGHDT, YYEEEE. The chain's CDR3 is CASSSQQGRGNQPQHF. The CDR3 bases are TGTGCCAGCAGCTCGCAGCAGGGCAGGGGCAATCAGCCCCAGCATTTT. Combining the CDR3 with reference TRBV5-6 and TRBJ1-5 gives the whole variable domain DAGVTQSPTHLIKTRGQQVTLRCSPKSGHDTVSWYQQALGQGPQFIFQYYEEEERQRGNFPDRFSGHQFPNYSSELNVNALLLGDSALYLCASSSQQGRGNQPQHFGDGTRLSIL.

The genes are TRBV4-2 and TRBJ1-5; D gene uncertain. The V and J ends lost 0 bases and 4 bases respectively, with 10 bases between them. CDR3 length: 15 amino acids. In germline, CDR1 is LGHNA, CDR2 YNFKEQ. CDR3 in DNA: TGTGCCAGCAGCCAAGATATACAGCAGAATCAGCCCCAGCATTTT. This gives the protein CASSQDIQQNQPQHF.

The V and J genes are TRBV6-5 and TRBJ1-1; perhaps TRBD1 as D (5 bases). The germline gives CDR1 MNHEY, CDR2 SVGAGI. This CDR3 is 15 amino acids long. Trimming pared 4 bases from V and 0 bases from J, leaving 12 bases between. The DNA for the CDR3 is TGTGCCAGCAGTTTTGGAGGGGTAATGAACACTGAAGCTTTCTTT. Translated: CASSFGGVMNTEAFF.

The chain couples TRBV5-1 to TRBJ2-3; weak D call: TRBD1 (5 bases). The CDR3 runs to 14 residues. Per the germline V gene, CDR1 is SGHRS and CDR2 is YFSETQ. Trimming took 4 bases from V and 4 from J, leaving 13 bases between them. The CDR3 region has the DNA TGCGCCAGCAGCCCTGGCGTAGGGGCAGATACGCAGTATTTT. Translating it yields CASSPGVGADTQYF.

J is TRBJ2-1 and V is TRBV4-2; 10 positions match TRBD2. The germline CDR1 and CDR2 sequences are LGHNA and YNFKEQ. V was clipped by 0 bases and J by 7 bases; unmatched bases: 9. The CDR3 contains 17 residues. CDR3 bases: TGTGCCAGCAGCCAAGATGTAGGAGCGGGGGGGCAGAATGAGCAGTTCTTC. It translates to CASSQDVGAGGQNEQFF.

The rearrangement links TRBV5-1 to TRBJ1-1; D unclear. The CDR3 is made up of 15 amino acids. The V end lost 3 bases, the J end lost 4 bases, and 16 bases lay between the germline ends. Per the germline V gene, CDR1 is SGHRS and CDR2 is YFSETQ. CDR3 sequence: CASSSQTNLATEAFF. The CDR3 DNA is TGCGCCAGCAGCTCACAGACGAACCTGGCCACTGAAGCTTTCTTT.

This chain connects TRBV6-1 to TRBJ1-2; D ambiguous. This CDR3 is 14 amino acids long. Germline CDR1 is MNHNS and CDR2 is SASEGT. With 2 bases removed from V and 6 bases from J, the gap between germline ends came to 13 bases. This CDR3 is CASSELTVRDGYTF. CDR3 DNA: TGTGCCAGCAGTGAATTAACGGTCCGAGATGGCTACACCTTC.

The J gene is TRBJ1-1, the V gene TRBV11-2; weak D call: TRBD1 (6 bases). Per germline, CDR1 SGHAT and CDR2 FQNNGV. Trimming took off 1 base at V and 4 bases at J, with 13 bases between the two ends. This CDR3 region has 15 residues. As DNA, the CDR3 is TGTGCCAGCAGCTTAGGGGGGGGGCTAATCACTGAAGCTTTCTTT. It codes for CASSLGGGLITEAFF.

The chain combines TRBV18 with TRBJ2-1; D is ambiguous. CDR3 length: 12 amino acids. Germline V lookup: CDR1 KGHSH, CDR2 LQKENI. Trimming removed 4 bases from V and 3 bases from J, with 4 bases in between. The CDR3 region has the DNA TGTGCCAGCTCACAGGACTACAATGAGCAGTTCTTC. Protein: CASSQDYNEQFF.

This clone was detected only a few times. The chain recombines TRBV18 with TRBJ2-1; D possibly uses TRBD1 or TRBD2 (5 bases each). Germline CDR1 KGHSH, CDR2 LQKENI. The CDR3 is 15 amino acids. Trimming shortened V by 3 bases and J by 0 bases, and 9 bases separated the two germline ends. The CDR3 loop is CASSPGPASYNEQFF. The CDR3 nucleotides read TGTGCCAGCTCACCGGGACCGGCCTCCTACAATGAGCAGTTCTTC.

The chain employs TRBV19 and TRBJ1-2, with D possibly being TRBD1 (6 bases). V was cut by 6 bases and J by 5 bases, with 16 bases left in between. CDR1 LNHDA and CDR2 SQIVND come from the germline V gene (reference sequence). The CDR3 runs 14 residues. The CDR3 coding sequence is TGTGCCAGTAGAACCACAGGGAGTAGGTATGGCTACACCTTC. This translates into CASRTTGSRYGYTF. Variable domain in full (rest from reference TRBV19 and TRBJ1-2): DGGITQSPKYLFRKEGQNVTLSCEQNLNHDAMYWYRQDPGQGLRLIYYSQIVNDFQKGDIAEGYSVSREKKESFPLTVTSAQKNPTAFYLCASRTTGSRYGYTFGSGTRLTVV.

This chain uses TRBV6-5 with TRBJ1-5, with 8 bases that match TRBD1. J gave up 9 bases and V 6 bases, and 4 bases lay outside the gene matches. Germline CDR1 and CDR2: MNHEY and SVGAGI. The CDR3 totals 12 residues. This CDR3 is CASRQGDGPQHF. The CDR3 nucleotides read TGTGCCAGCAGACAGGGGGATGGGCCCCAGCATTTT.